Reported below is one TCR beta chain. These data are taken from a study of shared clonotypes between healthy human individuals. Germline values: CDR1 SEHNR, CDR2 FQNEAQ (reference sequence). The CDR3 totals 14 residues. Losses at the gene ends were 6 bases for V and 7 bases for J; bases not matched to a gene: 11. Profiled with immunoSEQ multiplex PCR; TCRdb holds only in-frame clones, not every one. The sample lists about 2.3 million clones, 85% to 95% occurring once. The rearrangement joins TRBV7-9 to TRBJ2-5; TRBD1 matches 7 bases. The clonotype was recovered from a man aged 18 to 35 in good health. Some clones in this sample may be carry-over from other donors' samples. The sequencing input was naive CD4+ T cells from PBMCs. As for subset: CD45RA+ positively selected. The CDR3 DNA follows: TGTGCCAGCAGATCAAACAGGGGCTTGGGGACCCAGTACTTC. The encoded protein is CASRSNRGLGTQYF.